A selection of T cell receptor beta chains follows, all from one sample in a study of OX40 agonist ivuxolimab in advanced cancers. The data were produced by immunoSEQ multiplex PCR, yet TCRdb's version contains in-frame clones alone and is incomplete. The data contain about 120,000 clones, 80% to 90% of them singletons. The source material was CD4+ or CD8+ T cells sorted from blood, sampled in a trial of the OX40 agonist ivuxolimab. The origin of the receptors is an adult with an advanced solid tumor such as melanoma, head and neck, liver or kidney cancer. Both conserved end residues are trimmed from each CDR3. Fields, in order: J gene, V gene, CDR3 protein.

TRBJ2-2	TRBV4-1	ASSLQGRGRTGELF
TRBJ2-1	TRBV6-4	ASSFSGGFSYNEQF
TRBJ2-7	TRBV11-2	ASSPRAGGLYEQY
TRBJ2-2	TRBV5-1	ASSFNGAGELF
TRBJ1-5	TRBV27	ASSSYGEFDQPQH
TRBJ2-3	TRBV6-5	ASSYGAGGTDTQY
TRBJ2-1	TRBV7-2	ASSSRGGQNNEQF
TRBJ1-2	TRBV30	AWSNGNFGYT
-	TRBV7-6	ASSLVAPVNGPSSYEQY
TRBJ2-3	TRBV28	ASSQRDTNTQY
TRBJ2-7	TRBV7-6	ASSSSGTGSYEQY
TRBJ1-6	TRBV7-2	ASSLAGTPNSPLH
TRBJ2-5	TRBV7-2	ASSLDYQETQY
TRBJ2-7	TRBV7-6	ASSFGTSGTYEQY
TRBJ1-1	TRBV10-3	ASSLTGGTEAF
TRBJ1-5	TRBV10-3	AISESIEKRYSNQPQH
TRBJ2-2	TRBV6-5	ASSLGDDTGELF
TRBJ2-2	TRBV7-3	ASSSLGTSGGSGELF
TRBJ1-2	TRBV18	ASSPPNRAGRWGYT
TRBJ2-3	TRBV7-3	ASSLLQGRPDTQY
TRBJ2-1	TRBV28	ASSLAVGTEQF
TRBJ2-5	TRBV27	ASRKLQEETQY
TRBJ2-7	TRBV30	AWSVRRGLLGEQY
TRBJ2-7	TRBV6-5	ASSYLTPGSYEQY
TRBJ2-7	TRBV18	ASSPGVGGGDEQY